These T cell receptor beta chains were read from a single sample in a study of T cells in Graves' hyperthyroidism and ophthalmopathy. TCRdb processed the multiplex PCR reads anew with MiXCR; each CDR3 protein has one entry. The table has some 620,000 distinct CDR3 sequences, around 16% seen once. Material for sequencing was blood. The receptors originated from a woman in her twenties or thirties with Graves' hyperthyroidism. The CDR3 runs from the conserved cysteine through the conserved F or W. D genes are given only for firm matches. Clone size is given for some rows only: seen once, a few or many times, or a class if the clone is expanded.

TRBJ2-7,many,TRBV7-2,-,TGTGCCAGCAGCTCCCCCGGGACAATCTCCTACGAGCAGTACTTC,CASSSPGTISYEQYF
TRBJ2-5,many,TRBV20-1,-,TGCAGTGCTAGAGGCCCGGGGTTAGAGACCCAGTACTTC,CSARGPGLETQYF
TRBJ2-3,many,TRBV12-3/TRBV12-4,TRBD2,TGTGCCAGTGGGCGGGTTGGGCTAGCGGGTAGCACAGATACGCAGTATTTT,CASGRVGLAGSTDTQYF
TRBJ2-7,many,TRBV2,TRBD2,TGTGCCAGCAGTGAAGGACTAGCGGCCTACGAGCAGTACTTC,CASSEGLAAYEQYF
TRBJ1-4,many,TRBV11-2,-,TGTGCCAGCAGCTTAGCCTCAAGTATTAATGAAAAACTGTTTTTT,CASSLASSINEKLFF
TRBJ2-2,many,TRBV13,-,TGTGCCAGCAGCATAATTCGGACGGGGGAGCTGTTTTTT,CASSIIRTGELFF
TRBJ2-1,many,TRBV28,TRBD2,TGTGCCAGCAGTTTTTCTAGCGGGGCAAACAATGAGCAGTTCTTC,CASSFSSGANNEQFF
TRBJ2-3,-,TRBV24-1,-,TGTGCCACCAGACCCAAGACCAGGAGGGGGACAGATACGCAGTATTTT,CATRPKTRRGTDTQYF
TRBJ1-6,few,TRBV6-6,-,TGTGCCAGCAGTTACAGGGATAATTCACCCCTCCACTTT,CASSYRDNSPLHF
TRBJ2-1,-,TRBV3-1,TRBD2,TGTGCCAGCAGCCAAGGGACTAGCGGGAGGGATGAGCAGTTCTTC,CASSQGTSGRDEQFF
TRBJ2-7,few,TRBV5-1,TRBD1,TGCGCCGGCAGCTTGGGACAGGGGGCCTACGAGCAGTACTTC,CAGSLGQGAYEQYF
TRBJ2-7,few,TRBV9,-,TGTGCCAGCAGCGTAGAGGTTCTTTCCTACGAGCAGTACTTC,CASSVEVLSYEQYF
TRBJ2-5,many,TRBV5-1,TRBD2,TGCGCCAGCAACGAAGGTAGCGGGACACAAGAGACCCAGTACTTC,CASNEGSGTQETQYF
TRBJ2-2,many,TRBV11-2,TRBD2,TGTGCCAGCAGGACTAGCGGAAACACCGGGGAGCTGTTTTTT,CASRTSGNTGELFF
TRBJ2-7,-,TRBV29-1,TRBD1,TGCAGCGTTGGGGACAGGGGGTGGGAGCAGTACTTC,CSVGDRGWEQYF
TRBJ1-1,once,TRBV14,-,TGTGCCAGCAGCCAAGAACTTCAGGGAGCCATGAACACTGAAGCTTTCTTT,CASSQELQGAMNTEAFF
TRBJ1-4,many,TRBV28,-,TGTGCCAGCAGTTTTGGGGGGACGGGTGAAAAACTGTTTTTT,CASSFGGTGEKLFF
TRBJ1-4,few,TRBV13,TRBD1,TGTGCCAGCAGCGCTACCGGGACCAGGGGGGAAAAACTGTTTTTT,CASSATGTRGEKLFF
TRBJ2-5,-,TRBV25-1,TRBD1,TGTGCCAGCAGCCAGGGACAGATTATACAAGAGACCCAGTACTTC,CASSQGQIIQETQYF
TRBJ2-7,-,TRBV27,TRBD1,TGTGCCAGCAGTTCCCCAGGGACAGGGGACCACGAGCAGTACTTC,CASSSPGTGDHEQYF
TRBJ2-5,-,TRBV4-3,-,TGCGCCAGCAGCCAAGATGGGGTAGGGGCAGAGACCCAGTACTTC,CASSQDGVGAETQYF
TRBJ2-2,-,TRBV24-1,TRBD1,TGTGCCACCAGTGACTGGGACAGGGGAGGAACCGGGGAGCTGTTTTTT,CATSDWDRGGTGELFF
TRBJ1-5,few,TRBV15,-,TGTGCCACCAGCAGATACGACGGTTCAGTTCGGCCCCAGCATTTT,CATSRYDGSVRPQHF
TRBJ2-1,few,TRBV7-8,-,TGTGCCAGGAGCTTAGCTGTGGCCTACAATGAGCAGTTCTTC,CARSLAVAYNEQFF
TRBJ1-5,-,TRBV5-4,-,TGTGCCAGCAGTTTTAAGGGTGGCAATCAGCCCCAGCATTTT,CASSFKGGNQPQHF
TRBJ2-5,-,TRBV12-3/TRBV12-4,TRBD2,TGTGCCAGCAGTCCCGGGACTAGCGGGAGGGCCCGAGAGACCCAGTACTTC,CASSPGTSGRARETQYF
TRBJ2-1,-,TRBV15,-,TGTGCCACCCGGGACCGGGACTTACATAATGAGCAGTTCTTC,CATRDRDLHNEQFF
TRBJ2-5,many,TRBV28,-,TGTGCCAGCAGTTTACGACAGGTTATCCAAGAGACCCAGTACTTC,CASSLRQVIQETQYF
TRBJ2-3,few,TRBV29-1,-,TGCAGCGTTGAAAGGGAGAAGAGCACAGATACGCAGTATTTT,CSVEREKSTDTQYF
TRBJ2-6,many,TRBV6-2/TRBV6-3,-,TGTGCCAGCAGTCAACAGGCGACGTACGTCTCTGGGGCCAACGTCCTGACTTTC,CASSQQATYVSGANVLTF
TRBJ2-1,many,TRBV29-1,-,TGCAGCGTGTCGGCCAGGGGGGCATACAATGAGCAGTTCTTC,CSVSARGAYNEQFF
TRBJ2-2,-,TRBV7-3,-,TGTGCCAGCAGCTTAGGGCCCCAAAGTGGGGAGCTGTTTTTT,CASSLGPQSGELFF
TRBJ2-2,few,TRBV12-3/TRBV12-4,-,TGTGCCAGCAGTTTTCCTGTGGCGGGACCTACCGGGGAGCTGTTTTTT,CASSFPVAGPTGELFF
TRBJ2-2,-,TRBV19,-,TGTGCCAGTAGTATAATCGCACAGTCCACCGGGGAGCTGTTTTTT,CASSIIAQSTGELFF
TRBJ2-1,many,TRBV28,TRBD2,TGTGCCAGCAGTTTACTAGCGGGAGGGACACATGTCCACAATGAGCAGTTCTTC,CASSLLAGGTHVHNEQFF
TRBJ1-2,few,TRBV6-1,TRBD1,TGTGCCAGCATGGGGACAGGGCGCTCCTATGGCTACACCTTC,CASMGTGRSYGYTF
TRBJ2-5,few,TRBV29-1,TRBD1,TGCAGCGTTGAAGACGGACAGGGGGTGGTACAAGAGACCCAGTACTTC,CSVEDGQGVVQETQYF
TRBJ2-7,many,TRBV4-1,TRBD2,TGCGCCAGCAGCCAAGCTTTCCTAGCGGGAGAGCAGTACTTC,CASSQAFLAGEQYF
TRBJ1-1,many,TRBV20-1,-,TGCAGTGCCCAAAAACAGGGGAACACTGAAGCTTTCTTT,CSAQKQGNTEAFF
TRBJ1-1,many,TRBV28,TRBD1,TGTGCCAGCAGTTCCCAGGGACAGAGTACTGAAGCTTTCTTT,CASSSQGQSTEAFF
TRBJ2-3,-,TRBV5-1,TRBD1,TGCGCCAGCAGCAAAACGGGGACAGATGATACGCAGTATTTT,CASSKTGTDDTQYF